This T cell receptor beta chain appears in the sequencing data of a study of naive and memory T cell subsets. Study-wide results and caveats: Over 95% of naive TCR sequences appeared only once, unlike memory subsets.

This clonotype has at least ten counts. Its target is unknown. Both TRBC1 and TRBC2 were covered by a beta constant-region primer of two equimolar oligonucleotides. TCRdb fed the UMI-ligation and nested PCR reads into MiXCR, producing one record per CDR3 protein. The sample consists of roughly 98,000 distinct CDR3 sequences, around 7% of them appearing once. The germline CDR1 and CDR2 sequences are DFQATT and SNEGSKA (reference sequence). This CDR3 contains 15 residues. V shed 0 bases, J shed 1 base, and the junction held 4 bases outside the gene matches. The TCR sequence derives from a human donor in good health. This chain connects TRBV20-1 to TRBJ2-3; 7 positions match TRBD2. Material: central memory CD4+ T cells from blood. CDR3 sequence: CSARDFGGGTDTQYF. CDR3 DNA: TGCAGTGCTAGAGACTTTGGGGGGGGCACAGATACGCAGTATTTT.